This passage covers 27 T cell receptor beta chains from one sample sequenced in a study of vaccination effects on CD4 cells after COVID-19. After expansion with viral peptide pools in the ViraFEST assay, antigen-specific CD4+ T cells were sequenced. Once cultured for 10 days, the cells underwent separation to obtain CD4+ T cells. Previously uninfected by SARS-CoV-2, the vaccine recipients also showed negative nucleocapsid antibodies. Clones were sequenced by immunoSEQ multiplex PCR, and TCRdb holds only the in-frame ones, with some missing. The table has 65,000 or so clones, roughly four fifths seen once. No antigens are known for them. The source was CD4+ T cells from PBMCs cultured with HCoV-NL63 spike peptides, collected before COVID-19 vaccination. The receptors shown here come from a human donor who received a COVID-19 vaccine.

This clone was observed once. This chain connects TRBV5-1 to TRBJ1-4; maybe TRBD1 (6 bases). Trimming took 9 bases from V and 4 from J, leaving 16 bases between them. Germline V gene data show CDR1 as SGHRS and CDR2 as YFSETQ. The CDR3 spans 14 residues. CDR3 region: CATKQGTDNEKLFF. In DNA, the CDR3 is TGCGCCACGAAACAGGGAACGGATAATGAAAAACTGTTTTTT.

The V and J genes are TRBV6-4 and TRBJ1-4; D unclear. V shed 3 bases and J shed 14 bases, with 16 bases lying between them. Germline-derived CDR1 and CDR2 are MRHNA and SNTAGT. CDR3 length equals 13 residues. CDR3 sequence (DNA): TGTGCCAGCAGTGATTTCCATGGACGCGCGCTGTTTTTT. Translation gives CASSDFHGRALFF.

The chain joins TRBV3-1 (or the pseudogene TRBV3-2) to TRBJ1-2; D is uncertain. The germline V gene encodes CDR1 LGHDT and CDR2 YNNKEL (reference sequence). The V and J ends lost 2 bases and 8 bases respectively, with 9 bases between them. The CDR3 length is 12 residues. The CDR3 bases are TGTGCCAGCAGCCAACTGAGGGCCGGCTACACCTTC. Its protein product is CASSQLRAGYTF.

This chain links TRBV10-3 with TRBJ1-3, with no clear D. Germline V gene lookup returns CDR1 ENHRY and CDR2 SYGVKD. The length of the CDR3 is 12 residues. V lost 5 bases, J lost 8 bases, and 10 bases lay in between. In nucleotides, the CDR3 is TGTGCCATCAGTTCTGTGGGTCACACCATATATTTT. The encoded protein is CAISSVGHTIYF.

The genes are TRBV6-1 and TRBJ2-1; D remains unclear. CDR3 length: 14 amino acids. Trimming removed 3 bases from V and 12 bases from J, with 18 bases in between. Germline V gives CDR1 MNHNS, CDR2 SASEGT. The CDR3 sequence: CASSDPSQRKGQFF. CDR3 in DNA: TGTGCCAGCAGTGACCCCTCACAGAGGAAGGGGCAGTTCTTC.

The rearrangement uses TRBV5-1 and TRBJ2-5; D unclear. Per the germline V gene, CDR1 is SGHRS and CDR2 is YFSETQ. The CDR3 is 12 amino acids. The V end lost 4 bases, the J end lost 5 bases, and 9 bases lay between the germline ends. CDR3 sequence (DNA): TGCGCCAGCAGCCTTGATGAGGAGACCCAGTACTTC. Amino acids: CASSLDEETQYF.

The chain recombines TRBV3-1 (or the pseudogene TRBV3-2) with TRBJ2-4; D gene ambiguous. V was shortened by 4 bases and J by 0 bases, with 13 bases between the two germline ends. The germline V gene encodes CDR1 LGHDT and CDR2 YNNKEL (reference sequence). The CDR3 totals 16 residues. As DNA, the CDR3 is TGTGCCAGCAGCCCTTTTTTGGGCCTAGCCAAAAACATTCAGTACTTC. Its translation: CASSPFLGLAKNIQYF.

In this sample, this clone turned up a few times. This rearrangement joins TRBV4-3 to TRBJ1-2; D might be TRBD1 (6 bases). Trimming stripped 0 bases from V and 4 bases from J, with 12 bases between. From germline, CDR1 is LGHNA and CDR2 YSLEER. The CDR3 is 15 amino acids. CDR3 sequence (DNA): TGCGCCAGCAGCCAAGACAGGGGTCTTAGCTATGGCTACACCTTC. Residues: CASSQDRGLSYGYTF.

This clone has only one observation. V and J are TRBV27 and TRBJ2-7, with D possibly matching TRBD1 (6 bases). The germline V gene has CDR1 MNHEY and CDR2 SMNVEV (reference sequence). The length of the CDR3 is 15 residues. V lost 5 bases, J lost 4 bases, and 18 bases lay in between. CDR3 sequence: CASSRTGMGPYEQYV. CDR3 nucleotide sequence: TGTGCCAGCAGTCGTACAGGGATGGGGCCTTACGAGCAGTACGTC.

V gene TRBV19 combines with J gene TRBJ2-3, with D perhaps TRBD1 (7 bases). The CDR3 loop spans 13 amino acids. V was clipped by 9 bases and J by 3 bases, with 13 bases between them. Germline CDR1 is LNHDA and CDR2 is SQIVND (reference sequence). DNA for the CDR3: TGTGCCAGACAGGGGAGGAGGACAGATACGCAGTATTTT. Its protein is CARQGRRTDTQYF.

This clone was observed a few times. V usage is TRBV7-2 and J usage is TRBJ1-1; D not certain. In germline, CDR1 is SGHTA, CDR2 FQGNSA. This CDR3 is built from 13 residues. V lost 2 bases, J lost 0 bases, and 4 bases lay in between. The CDR3 loop is CASSLSMNTEAFF. The CDR3 coding sequence is TGTGCCAGCAGCTTAAGCATGAACACTGAAGCTTTCTTT.

This clone was observed a single time. This sequence joins TRBV10-3 and TRBJ2-7; no clear D. The CDR3 contains 12 residues. Looked up from germline, CDR1 is ENHRY and CDR2 is SYGVKD. V gave up 3 bases and J gave up 5 bases, with 8 bases separating them. The CDR3 protein is CAISDVPNEQYV. As DNA, the CDR3 is TGTGCCATCAGTGACGTGCCGAACGAGCAGTACGTC.

The chain is built from TRBV28 and TRBJ2-7, with TRBD2 identical over 7 bases. The CDR3 consists of 13 residues. CDR1 is MDHEN and CDR2 is SYDVKM in the germline V gene. With 5 bases clipped from V and 6 bases from J, the junction kept 7 bases outside the gene matches. The CDR3 DNA reads TGTGCCAGCAGTCCGCCGGCTAGCGGCGAGCAGTACGTC. It translates to CASSPPASGEQYV.

This chain connects TRBV6-6 to TRBJ2-7, with TRBD1 as a possible D gene (5 bases). The germline gives CDR1 MNHNY, CDR2 SVGAGI (reference sequence). The V end was cut by 2 bases, the J end by 0 bases, with 11 bases between. The CDR3 is 15 amino acids. CDR3 nucleotide sequence: TGTGCCAGCAGTTACAGGGGCGAGAGCTCCTACGAGCAGTACGTC. It is translated as CASSYRGESSYEQYV.

This chain uses TRBV5-1 with TRBJ2-1, with D perhaps TRBD2 (7 bases). V was clipped by 7 bases and J by 5 bases, with 16 bases between them. The germline V gene has CDR1 SGHRS and CDR2 YFSETQ. The CDR3 has 14 residues. In DNA form, the CDR3 reads TGCGCCAGCGGTGCGGGGGCACAAGACAATGAGCAGTTCTTC. Amino acid sequence: CASGAGAQDNEQFF.

The chain recombines TRBV5-1 with TRBJ1-1; 7 bases match TRBD1. Looked up from germline, CDR1 is SGHRS and CDR2 is YFSETQ. With 0 bases clipped from V and 2 bases from J, the junction kept 7 bases outside the gene matches. The CDR3 has 16 residues. This CDR3 is CASSLARTGLNTEAFF. As DNA, the CDR3 is TGCGCCAGCAGCTTGGCCCGGACAGGCCTAAACACTGAAGCTTTCTTT.

The V call is TRBV5-1, the J call TRBJ2-4; D ambiguous. Per the germline V gene, CDR1 is SGHRS and CDR2 is YFSETQ. This CDR3 spans 14 amino acids. Trimming took 0 bases from V and 7 from J, leaving 11 bases between them. Here the CDR3 reads CASSLVGVSNIQYF. The DNA for the CDR3 is TGCGCCAGCAGCTTGGTTGGGGTATCGAACATTCAGTACTTC.

V gene TRBV4-3 combines with J gene TRBJ2-2; 8 bases match TRBD1. V was pared by 4 bases and J by 5 bases, with 12 bases of the junction left unmatched. The CDR3 totals 17 residues. Germline-derived CDR1 and CDR2 are LGHNA and YSLEER. Written as DNA, the CDR3 is TGCGCCAGCAGCCGCGAAAGTCCACAGGGGGTAACCGGGGAGCTGTTTTTT. Protein product: CASSRESPQGVTGELFF.

This sequence joins TRBV5-1 and TRBJ2-1; the match to TRBD1 covers 7 bases. This CDR3 is 15 amino acids long. Per germline, CDR1 SGHRS and CDR2 YFSETQ. V trimming: 2 bases; J trimming: 4 bases; junction bases outside the gene matches: 6. This CDR3 reads CASSFTQGPYNEQFF. CDR3 sequence (DNA): TGCGCCAGCAGCTTTACACAGGGGCCATACAATGAGCAGTTCTTC.

This clone was counted a single time. Other DNA variants within this sample encode the same CDR3. This rearrangement joins TRBV10-3 to TRBJ1-5; D not certain. Per the germline V gene, CDR1 is ENHRY and CDR2 is SYGVKD. V was trimmed by 4 bases and J by 4 bases, leaving 5 bases between them. This CDR3 contains 12 residues. The DNA of the CDR3 is TGTGCCATCAGTGCTACAAATCAGCCCCAGCATTTT. Protein product: CAISATNQPQHF.

The genes are TRBV30 and TRBJ2-1, with D uncertain. CDR3 size: 11 residues. From germline, CDR1 is GTSNPN and CDR2 SVGIG (reference sequence). V lost 2 bases, J lost 8 bases, and 7 bases lay in between. CDR3 coding DNA: TGTGCCTGGAGTCTCCTCTATGAGCAGTTCTTC. Residues: CAWSLLYEQFF.

This clone was counted a single time. The chain joins TRBV24-1 to TRBJ2-2, with 13 bases aligning to TRBD2. Germline lookup yields CDR1 KGHDR and CDR2 SFDVKD. Trimming removed 7 bases from V and 6 bases from J; junction bases left unmatched: 1. The CDR3 length is 14 residues. The CDR3 loop is CATRGTSGAGELFF. The CDR3 DNA sequence: TGTGCCACCAGGGGGACTAGCGGGGCCGGGGAGCTGTTTTTT.

The gene calls are TRBV24-1 and TRBJ2-1; 8 bases are shared with TRBD1. J was trimmed by 8 bases and V by 6 bases; bases with no gene match: 5. Germline assignment: CDR1 KGHDR and CDR2 SFDVKD. The CDR3 length is 13 residues. The CDR3, as DNA: TGTGCCACCAGTCAGGGGGCGATGGATGAGCAGTTCTTC. Protein sequence: CATSQGAMDEQFF.

The rearrangement links TRBV30 to TRBJ2-2, with TRBD2 as a possible D gene (6 bases). V lost 5 bases to trimming and J lost 3 bases, with 13 bases between them. Germline CDR1 is GTSNPN and CDR2 is SVGIG (reference sequence). This CDR3 is built from 14 residues. CDR3 sequence (DNA): TGTGCCTGGCGAGAGGGACTCCACACCGGGGAGCTGTTTTTT. Residues: CAWREGLHTGELFF.

This clone came up once. The chain employs TRBV5-1 and TRBJ2-1, with D hard to call. The length of the CDR3 is 13 residues. CDR1 is SGHRS and CDR2 is YFSETQ in the germline V gene. V shed 4 bases and J shed 5 bases, with 10 bases lying between them. The CDR3 reads CASSPGRDNEQFF. DNA of the CDR3: TGCGCCAGCAGCCCTGGACGGGACAATGAGCAGTTCTTC.

The rearrangement joins TRBV4-1 to TRBJ1-1, with 8 bases fitting TRBD1. V was pared by 1 base and J by 4 bases, with 8 bases of the junction left unmatched. Germline CDR1 reads MGHRA; CDR2 reads YSYEKL. CDR3 size: 16 residues. For the CDR3, the DNA is TGCGCCAGCAGCCAAGGGACAGGGAGACGGGGCACTGAAGCTTTCTTT. Amino acid sequence: CASSQGTGRRGTEAFF.

This clone was counted once. The V call is TRBV18, the J call TRBJ2-5; perhaps TRBD1 as D (7 bases). V gave up 3 bases and J gave up 4 bases, with 15 bases separating them. Per germline, CDR1 KGHSH and CDR2 LQKENI. The CDR3 totals 15 residues. The CDR3 sequence: CASSPYTRGVETQYF. CDR3 coding DNA: TGTGCCAGCTCACCTTATACCAGGGGGGTAGAGACCCAGTACTTC.